This is a list of T cell receptor beta chains from one sample in a study of beta chain features in type 1 diabetes. The data were produced by immunoSEQ multiplex PCR, yet TCRdb's version contains in-frame clones alone and is incomplete. The table has 160,000 or so clones, about 10% seen once; the top ten hold roughly 0.7%. Source material: central memory CD4+ T cells from blood. Every receptor here comes from a woman in her 30s with type 1 diabetes. Each CDR3 is given with its conserved first and last residue. Each record gives: D gene, V gene, J gene, clone size, CDR3 protein, CDR3 DNA. D genes are given only for firm matches. Rows give clone size only sometimes, using once, few, many, or a class for an expanded clone.

D gene: NA
V gene: TRBV5-1
J gene: TRBJ2-5
clone size: NA
CDR3 protein: CASQEAQQETQYF
CDR3 DNA: TGCGCCAGCCAAGAGGCCCAACAAGAGACCCAGTACTTC

D gene: NA
V gene: TRBV6-6
J gene: TRBJ2-5
clone size: few
CDR3 protein: CASSYLGSKETQYF
CDR3 DNA: TGTGCCAGCAGTTACTTGGGCAGCAAAGAGACCCAGTACTTC

D gene: NA
V gene: TRBV7-9
J gene: TRBJ1-1
clone size: NA
CDR3 protein: CASSFGQAGTEAFF
CDR3 DNA: TGTGCCAGCAGCTTCGGGCAGGCGGGCACTGAAGCTTTCTTT

D gene: TRBD2
V gene: TRBV6-4
J gene: TRBJ2-7
clone size: NA
CDR3 protein: CASSELAGAEQYF
CDR3 DNA: TGTGCCAGCAGTGAACTAGCGGGAGCCGAGCAGTACTTC

D gene: NA
V gene: TRBV30
J gene: TRBJ1-2
clone size: few
CDR3 protein: CAWSLGGVGGYTF
CDR3 DNA: TGTGCCTGGAGCCTAGGGGGGGTTGGTGGCTACACCTTC

D gene: TRBD1
V gene: TRBV29-1
J gene: TRBJ1-5
clone size: NA
CDR3 protein: CSVAKTGEDNQPQHF
CDR3 DNA: TGCAGCGTCGCCAAGACAGGGGAAGACAATCAGCCCCAGCATTTT

D gene: TRBD2
V gene: TRBV11-2
J gene: TRBJ2-5
clone size: NA
CDR3 protein: CASSLGGLAGGETQYF
CDR3 DNA: TGTGCCAGCAGCTTAGGTGGACTAGCGGGAGGAGAGACCCAGTACTTC

D gene: NA
V gene: TRBV23-1
J gene: TRBJ1-2
clone size: NA
CDR3 protein: CASTPCGGLTYGYTF
CDR3 DNA: TGCGCCAGCACCCCTTGTGGGGGCCTAACCTATGGCTACACCTTC

D gene: NA
V gene: TRBV29-1
J gene: TRBJ2-2
clone size: few
CDR3 protein: CSVRGEVDTGELFF
CDR3 DNA: TGCAGCGTAAGAGGGGAGGTGGACACCGGGGAGCTGTTTTTT

D gene: NA
V gene: TRBV4-1
J gene: TRBJ2-3
clone size: NA
CDR3 protein: CASSQDRAQGVPDTQYF
CDR3 DNA: TGCGCCAGCAGCCAAGATCGGGCACAGGGTGTGCCAGATACGCAGTATTTT

D gene: NA
V gene: TRBV6-5
J gene: TRBJ2-7
clone size: NA
CDR3 protein: CAVVNSGTSSYEQYF
CDR3 DNA: TGTGCCGTCGTAAACTCCGGGACAAGCTCCTACGAGCAGTACTTC

D gene: TRBD1
V gene: TRBV5-1
J gene: TRBJ2-2
clone size: few
CDR3 protein: CASSWTGPQNTGELFF
CDR3 DNA: TGCGCCAGCAGCTGGACAGGGCCGCAGAACACCGGGGAGCTGTTTTTT

D gene: NA
V gene: TRBV19
J gene: TRBJ2-1
clone size: few
CDR3 protein: CASTRGRGLTNEQFF
CDR3 DNA: TGTGCCAGCACAAGGGGCAGGGGATTAACGAATGAGCAGTTCTTC

D gene: TRBD1
V gene: TRBV18
J gene: TRBJ2-7
clone size: NA
CDR3 protein: CASSSGTGNYEQYF
CDR3 DNA: TGTGCCAGCTCAAGTGGGACAGGAAACTACGAGCAGTACTTC

D gene: NA
V gene: TRBV4-2
J gene: TRBJ1-1
clone size: many
CDR3 protein: CASSHQMPGRGGWTEAFF
CDR3 DNA: TGTGCCAGCAGCCATCAAATGCCGGGAAGGGGGGGGTGGACTGAAGCTTTCTTT

D gene: TRBD2
V gene: TRBV6-6
J gene: TRBJ2-1
clone size: NA
CDR3 protein: CASRTSGSDEQFF
CDR3 DNA: TGTGCCAGTAGGACTAGCGGGAGTGATGAGCAGTTCTTC

D gene: NA
V gene: TRBV9
J gene: TRBJ1-1
clone size: few
CDR3 protein: CASSTFAGEGTEAFF
CDR3 DNA: TGTGCCAGCAGCACATTTGCAGGGGAGGGAACTGAAGCTTTCTTT

D gene: NA
V gene: TRBV7-9
J gene: TRBJ1-2
clone size: few
CDR3 protein: CASSRDSARPGYTF
CDR3 DNA: TGTGCCAGCAGCCGCGACAGCGCCCGCCCTGGCTACACCTTC

D gene: TRBD1
V gene: TRBV28
J gene: TRBJ1-2
clone size: NA
CDR3 protein: CASSYTRGQGEGYTF
CDR3 DNA: TGTGCCAGCAGTTACACTAGAGGACAGGGGGAGGGCTACACCTTC

D gene: NA
V gene: TRBV30
J gene: TRBJ2-3
clone size: NA
CDR3 protein: CAWRDYWGAQYF
CDR3 DNA: TGTGCCTGGAGAGACTATTGGGGGGCGCAGTATTTT

D gene: TRBD1
V gene: TRBV5-1
J gene: TRBJ1-1
clone size: NA
CDR3 protein: CASSFTGTGQSEAFF
CDR3 DNA: TGCGCCAGCAGCTTTACCGGGACAGGGCAAAGTGAAGCTTTCTTT

D gene: NA
V gene: TRBV7-9
J gene: TRBJ2-6
clone size: NA
CDR3 protein: CASSLAGILGLVNF
CDR3 DNA: TGTGCCAGCAGCTTAGCGGGGATTCTGGGACTTGTCAATTTC

D gene: NA
V gene: TRBV7-9
J gene: TRBJ2-2
clone size: NA
CDR3 protein: CASSLWQGNTGELFF
CDR3 DNA: TGTGCCAGCAGCTTATGGCAGGGGAACACCGGGGAGCTGTTTTTT

D gene: TRBD1
V gene: TRBV29-1
J gene: TRBJ1-2
clone size: few
CDR3 protein: CSVEDGTGYGYTF
CDR3 DNA: TGCAGCGTTGAAGATGGGACAGGTTATGGCTACACCTTC

D gene: NA
V gene: TRBV28
J gene: TRBJ2-5
clone size: NA
CDR3 protein: CASSPDRSQETQYF
CDR3 DNA: TGTGCCAGCAGTCCTGACAGATCCCAAGAGACCCAGTACTTC

D gene: TRBD2
V gene: TRBV14
J gene: TRBJ2-1
clone size: NA
CDR3 protein: CASSRRLAGPLSSYNEQFF
CDR3 DNA: TGTGCCAGCAGCCGTAGGCTAGCGGGACCACTTAGCTCCTACAATGAGCAGTTCTTC

D gene: TRBD1
V gene: TRBV6-5
J gene: TRBJ2-7
clone size: few
CDR3 protein: CASTRTGGYEQYF
CDR3 DNA: TGTGCCAGCACTCGGACAGGGGGCTACGAGCAGTACTTC

D gene: NA
V gene: TRBV28
J gene: TRBJ2-7
clone size: few
CDR3 protein: CASSSDRAHTYEQYF
CDR3 DNA: TGTGCCAGCAGCTCAGACAGAGCCCACACCTACGAGCAGTACTTC

D gene: NA
V gene: TRBV28
J gene: TRBJ1-1
clone size: few
CDR3 protein: CATVNGGMNTEAFF
CDR3 DNA: TGTGCCACCGTAAATGGGGGGATGAACACTGAAGCTTTCTTT

D gene: NA
V gene: TRBV7-2
J gene: TRBJ1-2
clone size: few
CDR3 protein: CASRKQRTDGDYTF
CDR3 DNA: TGTGCCAGCAGAAAACAACGGACAGACGGGGACTACACCTTC

D gene: NA
V gene: TRBV18
J gene: TRBJ2-7
clone size: NA
CDR3 protein: CASSFDIRYEQYF
CDR3 DNA: TGTGCCAGCTCCTTCGACATTCGCTACGAGCAGTACTTC

D gene: TRBD1
V gene: TRBV6-5
J gene: TRBJ2-2
clone size: NA
CDR3 protein: CASRGGLDTGELFF
CDR3 DNA: TGTGCCAGCAGAGGGGGCTTGGACACCGGGGAGCTGTTTTTT

D gene: NA
V gene: TRBV5-1
J gene: TRBJ2-1
clone size: NA
CDR3 protein: CASSLAAADLGEQFF
CDR3 DNA: TGCGCCAGCAGCTTGGCTGCGGCCGATTTGGGTGAGCAGTTCTTC

D gene: TRBD1
V gene: TRBV30
J gene: TRBJ1-1
clone size: NA
CDR3 protein: CAWSEWDRGNTEAFF
CDR3 DNA: TGTGCCTGGAGTGAGTGGGACAGGGGGAACACTGAAGCTTTCTTT

D gene: TRBD2
V gene: TRBV15
J gene: TRBJ2-1
clone size: few
CDR3 protein: CATSSMQRGEQFF
CDR3 DNA: TGTGCCACCAGCAGCATGCAGCGGGGGGAGCAGTTCTTC

D gene: TRBD2
V gene: TRBV5-1
J gene: TRBJ2-7
clone size: once
CDR3 protein: CASSSGLDYEQYF
CDR3 DNA: TGCGCCAGCAGCTCTGGACTAGACTACGAGCAGTACTTC

D gene: TRBD2
V gene: TRBV7-3
J gene: TRBJ2-3
clone size: few
CDR3 protein: CASSPASGSGTDTQYF
CDR3 DNA: TGTGCCAGCAGCCCGGCTAGCGGGAGTGGCACAGATACGCAGTATTTT

D gene: TRBD2
V gene: TRBV6-1
J gene: TRBJ2-5
clone size: NA
CDR3 protein: CASSEAHPGLPRAQYF
CDR3 DNA: TGTGCCAGCAGTGAAGCGCATCCGGGACTACCTAGGGCCCAGTACTTC

D gene: NA
V gene: TRBV28
J gene: TRBJ1-2
clone size: NA
CDR3 protein: CASSLAGILYGYTF
CDR3 DNA: TGTGCCAGCAGTTTAGCAGGGATCCTCTATGGCTACACCTTC

D gene: NA
V gene: TRBV20-1
J gene: TRBJ2-1
clone size: few
CDR3 protein: CSASQNEQFF
CDR3 DNA: TGCAGTGCTAGCCAAAATGAGCAGTTCTTC